This T cell receptor beta chain was obtained from a study of long-term antiretroviral therapy in people with HIV. Treated in the United States were all of the participants with HIV. This CDR3 comprises 15 residues. CDR1 and CDR2 (germline): SGHTA, FQGTGA. Trimming took 2 bases from V and 7 from J, leaving 18 bases between them. Survey-level resolution applied to immunoSEQ assay v3.0. For each individual sample, sequencing targeted about 40,000-55,000 T-cell genomes. Data came from immunoSEQ multiplex PCR; TCRdb stores just in-frame clones and leaves some out. The table lists about 34,000 clones, approximately 83% of them singletons. Findings and limits, study-wide: In HIV, the repertoires covered a tighter span of CDR3 lengths than in controls.

With respect to this clone: Its antigen is undetermined.

The receptor was isolated from a man aged 18 to 29 with HIV. The material sequenced was unsorted PBMCs, taken 0.4 years before starting antiretroviral therapy. The rearrangement uses TRBV7-3 and TRBJ2-7; perhaps D is TRBD1 or TRBD2 (5 bases each). CDR3: CASSLYPGPSGEQYF. As DNA, the CDR3 is TGTGCCAGCAGCTTATACCCGGGACCCTCTGGGGAGCAGTACTTC.